The clone carrying this T cell receptor (beta chain) was seen a few times. Its antigen is currently unknown. Primers included in the PCR were 60 Vbeta and 13 Jbeta primers. Here immunoSEQ multiplex PCR was the method, and the copy in TCRdb shows in-frame clones only, minus some. The table records over 150,000 clones, about 72% of them present only once. The data derive from a study of cytomegalovirus exposure and HLA in healthy donors. Study-wide points: Presence/absence analyses supposed approximately even sequencing depth among donors. Because they were indistinguishable, some V segments, including TRBV6-2 and TRBV6-3, were excluded. Among TCR sequences, most were rare, though some public TCRs appeared in many donors.

Germline V CDR1 and CDR2: SNHLY, FYNNEI. The CDR3 runs 14 residues. The clonotype was recovered from a man aged 45-60 years in good health and CMV-seropositive. The chain combines TRBV2 with TRBJ2-5; 9 bases are shared with TRBD1. Matching the DNA end better, TRBJ2-7 makes the J call doubtful. The sequenced material came from PBMCs. CDR3 in amino acids: CASIPGQGAYEQYF. The DNA of the CDR3 is TGTGCCAGCATCCCGGGACAGGGAGCCTACGAGCAGTACTTC.